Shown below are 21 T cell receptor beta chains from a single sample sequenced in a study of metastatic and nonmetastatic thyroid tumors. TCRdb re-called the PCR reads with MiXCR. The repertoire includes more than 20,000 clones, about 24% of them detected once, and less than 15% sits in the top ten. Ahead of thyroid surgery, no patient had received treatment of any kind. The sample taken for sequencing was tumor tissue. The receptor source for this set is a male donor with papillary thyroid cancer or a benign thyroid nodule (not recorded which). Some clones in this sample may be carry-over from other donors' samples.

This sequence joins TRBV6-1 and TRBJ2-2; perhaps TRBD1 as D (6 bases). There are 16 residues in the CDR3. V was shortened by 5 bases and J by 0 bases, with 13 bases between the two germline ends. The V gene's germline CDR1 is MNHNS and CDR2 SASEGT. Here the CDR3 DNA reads TGTGCCAGCAGTAACCCGACAGGTGCGAACACCGGGGAGCTGTTTTTT. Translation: CASSNPTGANTGELFF.

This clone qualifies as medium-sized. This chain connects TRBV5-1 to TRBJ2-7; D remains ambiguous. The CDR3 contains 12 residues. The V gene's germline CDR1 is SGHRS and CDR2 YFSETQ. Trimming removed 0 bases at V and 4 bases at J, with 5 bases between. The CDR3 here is CASSLVGYEQYF. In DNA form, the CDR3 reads TGCGCCAGCAGCTTGGTTGGGTACGAGCAGTACTTC.

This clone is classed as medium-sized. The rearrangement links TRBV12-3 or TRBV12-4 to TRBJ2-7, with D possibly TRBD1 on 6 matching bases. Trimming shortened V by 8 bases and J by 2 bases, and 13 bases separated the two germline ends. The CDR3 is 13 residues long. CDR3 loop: CASGSGVAYEQYF. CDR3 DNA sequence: TGTGCCAGCGGCTCAGGGGTGGCCTACGAGCAGTACTTC.

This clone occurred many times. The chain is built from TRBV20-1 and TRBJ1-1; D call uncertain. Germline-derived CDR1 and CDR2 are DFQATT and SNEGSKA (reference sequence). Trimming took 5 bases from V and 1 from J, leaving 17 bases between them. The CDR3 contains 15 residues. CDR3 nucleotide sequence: TGCAGTGCTCTTGCCTCAGGTGGGTGGAACACTGAAGCTTTCTTT. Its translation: CSALASGGWNTEAFF.

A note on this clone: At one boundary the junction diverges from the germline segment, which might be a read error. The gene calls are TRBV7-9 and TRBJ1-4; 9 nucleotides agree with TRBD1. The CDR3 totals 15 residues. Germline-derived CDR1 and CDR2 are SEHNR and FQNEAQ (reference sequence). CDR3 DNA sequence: TGTGACAGCAGCTGGACAGGGGCTGCTAATGAAAAACTGTTTTTT. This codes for CDSSWTGAANEKLFF.

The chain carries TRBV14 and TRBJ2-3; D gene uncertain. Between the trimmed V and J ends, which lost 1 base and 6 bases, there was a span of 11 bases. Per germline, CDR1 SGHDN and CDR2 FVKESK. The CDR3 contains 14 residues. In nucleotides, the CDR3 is TGTGCCAGCAGCCAAGTTCCCCCTGTGGATACGCAGTATTTT. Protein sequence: CASSQVPPVDTQYF.

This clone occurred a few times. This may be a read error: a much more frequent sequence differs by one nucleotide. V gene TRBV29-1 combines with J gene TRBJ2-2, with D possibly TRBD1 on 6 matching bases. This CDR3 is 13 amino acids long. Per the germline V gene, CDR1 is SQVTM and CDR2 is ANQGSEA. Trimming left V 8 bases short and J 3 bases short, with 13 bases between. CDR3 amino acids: CSCDRRYTGELFF. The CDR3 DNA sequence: TGCAGCTGCGACAGGCGATACACCGGGGAGCTGTTTTTT.

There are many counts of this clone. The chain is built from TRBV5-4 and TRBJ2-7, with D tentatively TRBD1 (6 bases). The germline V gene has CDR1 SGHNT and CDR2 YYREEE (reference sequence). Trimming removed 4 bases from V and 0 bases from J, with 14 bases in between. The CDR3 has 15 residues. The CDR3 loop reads CASSLGTLYSYEQYF. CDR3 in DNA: TGTGCCAGCAGCCTCGGGACACTCTACTCCTACGAGCAGTACTTC. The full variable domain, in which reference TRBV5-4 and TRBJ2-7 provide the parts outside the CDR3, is ETGVTQSPTHLIKTRGQQVTLRCSSQSGHNTVSWYQQALGQGPQFIFQYYREEENGRGNFPPRFSGLQFPNYSSELNVNALELDDSALYLCASSLGTLYSYEQYFGPGTRLTVT.

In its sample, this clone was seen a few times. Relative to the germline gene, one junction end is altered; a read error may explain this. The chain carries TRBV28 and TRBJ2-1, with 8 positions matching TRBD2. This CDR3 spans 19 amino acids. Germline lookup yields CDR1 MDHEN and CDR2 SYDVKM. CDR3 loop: CASTLGGHYSGSVYNEQFF. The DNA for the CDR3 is TGTGCCAGCACCCTTGGGGGGCACTACAGCGGGAGCGTCTACAACGAGCAGTTCTTC. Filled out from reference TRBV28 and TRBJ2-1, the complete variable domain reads DVKVTQSSRYLVKRTGEKVFLECVQDMDHENMFWYRQDPGLGLRLIYFSYDVKMKEKGDIPEGYSVSREKKERFSLILESASTNQTSMYLCASTLGGHYSGSVYNEQFFGPGTRLTVL.

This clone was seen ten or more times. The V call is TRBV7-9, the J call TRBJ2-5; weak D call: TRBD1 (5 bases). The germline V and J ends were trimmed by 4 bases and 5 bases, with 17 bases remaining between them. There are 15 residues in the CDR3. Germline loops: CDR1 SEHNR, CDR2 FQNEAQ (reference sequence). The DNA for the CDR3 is TGTGCCAGCAGCTCGGTGGACATCCCGACGGAGACCCAGTACTTC. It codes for CASSSVDIPTETQYF.

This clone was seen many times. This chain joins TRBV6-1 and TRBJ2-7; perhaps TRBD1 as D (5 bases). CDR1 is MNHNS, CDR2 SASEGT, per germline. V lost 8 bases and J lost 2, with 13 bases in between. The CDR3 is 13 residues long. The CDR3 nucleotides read TGTGCCAGCCGCCCAGGGTCGACCTACGAGCAGTACTTC. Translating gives CASRPGSTYEQYF.

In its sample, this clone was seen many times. The CDR3 nucleotides are TGCGCCAGCAGCCAAGATTTGGGAGACAGGGGATCTGGGGCCAACGTCCTGACTTTC. Translating it yields CASSQDLGDRGSGANVLTF. The chain is built from TRBV4-1 and TRBJ2-6, with 8 nucleotides matching TRBD1. Germline values: CDR1 MGHRA, CDR2 YSYEKL. The J segment lost 1 base and the V segment lost 0 bases, leaving 8 bases of the junction unmatched. The CDR3 has 19 residues.

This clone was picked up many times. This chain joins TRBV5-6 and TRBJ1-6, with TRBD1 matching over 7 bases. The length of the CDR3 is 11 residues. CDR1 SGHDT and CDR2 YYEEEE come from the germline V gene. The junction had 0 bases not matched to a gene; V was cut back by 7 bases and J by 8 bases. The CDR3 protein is CASQGDSPLHF. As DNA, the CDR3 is TGTGCCAGCCAGGGGGATTCACCCCTCCACTTT.

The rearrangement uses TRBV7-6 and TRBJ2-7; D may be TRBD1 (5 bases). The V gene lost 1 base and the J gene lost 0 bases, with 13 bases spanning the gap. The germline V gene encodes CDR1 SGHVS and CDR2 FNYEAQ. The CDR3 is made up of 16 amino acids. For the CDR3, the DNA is TGTGCCAGCAGCTTAGGTGGACATGAATCCTCCTACGAGCAGTACTTC. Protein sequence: CASSLGGHESSYEQYF.

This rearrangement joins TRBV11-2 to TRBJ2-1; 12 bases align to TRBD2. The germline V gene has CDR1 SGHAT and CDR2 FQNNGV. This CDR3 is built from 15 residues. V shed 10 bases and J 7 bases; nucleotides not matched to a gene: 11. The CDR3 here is CATHLVLAGGNEQFF. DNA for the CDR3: TGTGCCACCCATCTTGTTCTAGCGGGAGGGAATGAGCAGTTCTTC. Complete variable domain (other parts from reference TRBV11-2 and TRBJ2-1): EAGVAQSPRYKIIEKRQSVAFWCNPISGHATLYWYQQILGQGPKLLIQFQNNGVVDDSQLPKDRFSAERLKGVDSTLKIQPAKLEDSAVYLCATHLVLAGGNEQFFGPGTRLTVL.

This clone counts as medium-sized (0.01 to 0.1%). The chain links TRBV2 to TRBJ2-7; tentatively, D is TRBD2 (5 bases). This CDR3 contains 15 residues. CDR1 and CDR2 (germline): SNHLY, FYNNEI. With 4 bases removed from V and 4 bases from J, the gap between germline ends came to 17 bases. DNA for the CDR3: TGTGCCAGCAGTGGTGAGATGGGTTCGGGGTACGAGCAGTACTTC. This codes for CASSGEMGSGYEQYF.

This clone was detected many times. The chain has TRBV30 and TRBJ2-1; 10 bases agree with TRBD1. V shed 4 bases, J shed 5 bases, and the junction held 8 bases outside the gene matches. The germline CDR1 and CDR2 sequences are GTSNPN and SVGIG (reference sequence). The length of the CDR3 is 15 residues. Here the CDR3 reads CAWTPPGTGDNEQFF. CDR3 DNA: TGTGCCTGGACACCCCCCGGGACAGGGGACAATGAGCAGTTCTTC.

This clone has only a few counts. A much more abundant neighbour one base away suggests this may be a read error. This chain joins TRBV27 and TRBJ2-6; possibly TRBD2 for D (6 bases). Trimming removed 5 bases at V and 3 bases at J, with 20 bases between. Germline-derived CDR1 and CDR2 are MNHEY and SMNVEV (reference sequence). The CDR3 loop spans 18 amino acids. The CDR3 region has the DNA TGTGCCAGCAGTATATGGTGGAGGGGACGTTATGGGGCCAACGTCCTGACTTTC. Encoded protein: CASSIWWRGRYGANVLTF.

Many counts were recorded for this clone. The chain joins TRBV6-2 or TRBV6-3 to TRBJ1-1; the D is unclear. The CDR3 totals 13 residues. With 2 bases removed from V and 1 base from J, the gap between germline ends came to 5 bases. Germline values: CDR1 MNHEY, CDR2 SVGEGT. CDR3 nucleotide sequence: TGTGCCAGCAGTTACGGGCAGAACACTGAAGCTTTCTTT. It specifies CASSYGQNTEAFF.

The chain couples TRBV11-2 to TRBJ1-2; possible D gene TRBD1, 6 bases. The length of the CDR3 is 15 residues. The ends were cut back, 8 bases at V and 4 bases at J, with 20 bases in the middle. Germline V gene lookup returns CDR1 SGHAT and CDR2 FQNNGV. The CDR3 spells CASRLGGATTYGYTF. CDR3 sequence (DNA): TGTGCCAGCCGACTTGGGGGGGCGACGACCTATGGCTACACCTTC.

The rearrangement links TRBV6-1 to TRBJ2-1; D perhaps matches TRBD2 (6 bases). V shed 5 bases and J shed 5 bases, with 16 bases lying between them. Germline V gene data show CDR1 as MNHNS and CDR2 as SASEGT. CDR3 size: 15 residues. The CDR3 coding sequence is TGTGCCAGCAGTCAGGTGGAGGGGATCAACAATGAGCAGTTCTTC. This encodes CASSQVEGINNEQFF.